This is a list of T cell receptor beta chains from one sample in a study of T cell responses to AZD1222 COVID-19 vaccine. Sequencing was performed with immunoSEQ multiplex PCR; in TCRdb, only in-frame clones are kept and a portion is missing. The sample lists 100,000 to 150,000 clones; around 94% were seen once. Sequenced material: peripheral blood, taken on day 0 of AZD1222 vaccination. The receptors were gathered from an adult in good health. CDR3s include the opening cysteine and the closing phenylalanine or tryptophan. D genes are given only for firm matches. For some rows the clone size is stated as once, few or many, or as a class when expanded; others skip it.

>.|TRBJ2-2|.|TRBV27
CASSFRAAGELFF
TGTGCCAGCAGTTTTCGCGCGGCCGGGGAGCTGTTTTTT
>once|TRBJ2-7|.|TRBV28
CASSPGGFEYEQYF
TGTGCCAGCAGCCCAGGTGGTTTCGAGTACGAGCAGTACTTC
>.|TRBJ2-1|TRBD2|TRBV5-6
CASSTTSGRYNEQFF
TGTGCCAGCAGCACAACTAGCGGGAGGTACAATGAGCAGTTCTTC
>.|TRBJ1-1|TRBD1|TRBV24-1
CATSATGGSEAFF
TGTGCCACCAGTGCTACAGGGGGGTCTGAAGCTTTCTTT
>.|TRBJ1-1|.|TRBV10-3
CAITLDGRNTEAFF
TGTGCCATCACCCTGGACGGTCGGAACACTGAAGCTTTCTTT
>.|TRBJ1-1|.|TRBV7-8
CASSLGPGRGITEAFF
TGTGCCAGCAGCTTAGGCCCCGGCAGGGGAATTACTGAAGCTTTCTTT
>.|TRBJ1-5|TRBD1|TRBV7-2
CASSLVGQGNQPQHF
TGTGCCAGCAGCTTAGTTGGACAGGGCAATCAGCCCCAGCATTTT
>.|TRBJ2-4|.|TRBV5-1
CASSLEGRAKNIQYF
TGCGCCAGCAGCTTGGAGGGACGAGCCAAAAACATTCAGTACTTC
>.|TRBJ1-1|.|TRBV6-2/TRBV6-3
CASSYPESSGRETEAFF
TGTGCCAGCAGTTACCCAGAAAGTTCAGGGAGAGAGACTGAAGCTTTCTTT
>.|TRBJ2-3|.|TRBV30
CAWSRGGTTDTQYF
TGTGCCTGGAGCAGGGGGGGGACCACAGATACGCAGTATTTT
>.|TRBJ1-1|.|TRBV30
CAWSFMLNTEAFF
TGTGCCTGGAGTTTCATGTTGAACACTGAAGCTTTCTTT
>.|TRBJ1-2|TRBD1|TRBV29-1
CSVGMTDRGANYGYTF
TGCAGCGTTGGGATGACCGACAGGGGTGCTAACTATGGCTACACCTTC
>few|TRBJ2-3|TRBD2|TRBV4-1
CASSTPSGLAGDLTDTQYF
TGCGCCAGCAGCACCCCTTCCGGTCTAGCGGGGGATCTGACAGATACGCAGTATTTT
>.|TRBJ1-1|.|TRBV30
CAWSVLSNTEAFF
TGTGCCTGGAGTGTCCTTTCGAACACTGAAGCTTTCTTT
>.|TRBJ1-2|.|TRBV6-2/TRBV6-3
CASSHMTSVYTF
TGTGCCAGCAGCCATATGACTTCCGTCTACACCTTC
>.|TRBJ1-4|TRBD1|TRBV25-1
CASRGDRENEKLFF
TGTGCCAGCAGAGGGGACAGGGAGAATGAAAAACTGTTTTTT
>.|TRBJ1-4|.|TRBV27
CASSSGQPGNEKLFF
TGTGCCAGCAGTTCCGGACAACCGGGGAATGAAAAACTGTTTTTT
>.|TRBJ2-1|.|TRBV20-1
CSASWGPAAEQFF
TGCAGTGCTAGTTGGGGGCCGGCCGCAGAGCAGTTCTTC
>.|TRBJ1-5|.|TRBV30
CAWSVLLGGHQPQHF
TGTGCCTGGAGTGTACTACTGGGGGGCCATCAGCCCCAGCATTTT
>once|TRBJ1-3|.|TRBV19
CASSAIGNTIYF
TGCGCCAGTAGTGCGATCGGAAACACCATATATTTT
>.|TRBJ1-1|TRBD1|TRBV19
CASRYDRERTGQGAFF
TGTGCCAGCCGTTACGATAGGGAACGGACAGGTCAAGGAGCTTTCTTT
>once|TRBJ1-2|.|TRBV3-1/TRBV3-2
CASSQIRQGRDGYTF
TGTGCCAGCAGCCAGATAAGGCAGGGAAGGGATGGCTACACCTTC
>.|TRBJ2-7|TRBD2|TRBV19
CASSIALAGVSEQYF
TGTGCCAGTAGTATAGCCCTAGCGGGAGTTAGCGAGCAGTACTTC
>.|TRBJ2-1|TRBD2|TRBV11-2
CASSRDGGGRSNEQFF
TGTGCCAGCAGCCGCGACGGGGGCGGGAGGAGTAATGAGCAGTTCTTC
>.|TRBJ1-3|.|TRBV10-3
CAISGSRSGNTIYF
TGTGCCATCTCTGGCTCTCGCTCTGGAAACACCATATATTTT
>.|TRBJ1-2|TRBD1|TRBV28
CASRKRQGARNYGYTF
TGTGCCAGCAGGAAAAGACAGGGGGCGCGAAATTATGGCTACACCTTC
>.|TRBJ2-1|TRBD2|TRBV28
CATRLAGYNEQFF
TGTGCCACCCGACTAGCGGGATACAATGAGCAGTTCTTC
>.|TRBJ1-2|.|TRBV5-1
CASSPGDVRGYTF
TGCGCCAGCAGTCCAGGGGATGTAAGGGGCTACACCTTC
>.|TRBJ1-2|.|TRBV27
CASSVRQDQMGYTF
TGTGCCAGCAGTGTAAGACAGGATCAAATGGGCTACACCTTC
>once|TRBJ2-5|.|TRBV21-1
CASSKEDLESLGETQYF
TGTGCCAGCAGCAAAGAGGACCTCGAGAGCCTTGGGGAGACCCAGTACTTC
>.|TRBJ2-7|.|TRBV30
CAWSKGTSLKGYEQYF
TGTGCCTGGAGTAAGGGGACCTCCCTTAAGGGGTACGAGCAGTACTTC